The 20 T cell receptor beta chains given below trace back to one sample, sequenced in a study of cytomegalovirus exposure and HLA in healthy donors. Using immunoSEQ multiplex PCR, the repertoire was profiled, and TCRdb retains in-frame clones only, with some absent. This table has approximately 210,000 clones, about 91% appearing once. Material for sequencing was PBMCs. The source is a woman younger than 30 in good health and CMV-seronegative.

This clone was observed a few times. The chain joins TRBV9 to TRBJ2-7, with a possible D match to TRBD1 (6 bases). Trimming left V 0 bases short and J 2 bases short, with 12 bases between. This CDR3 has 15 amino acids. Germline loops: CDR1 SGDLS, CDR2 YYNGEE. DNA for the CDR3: TGTGCCAGCAGCGTAGGTGGGGACACAACCTACGAGCAGTACTTC. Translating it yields CASSVGGDTTYEQYF. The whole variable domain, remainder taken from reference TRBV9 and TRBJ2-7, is DSGVTQTPKHLITATGQRVTLRCSPRSGDLSVYWYQQSLDQGLQFLIQYYNGEERAKGNILERFSAQQFPDLHSELNLSSLELGDSALYFCASSVGGDTTYEQYFGPGTRLTVT.

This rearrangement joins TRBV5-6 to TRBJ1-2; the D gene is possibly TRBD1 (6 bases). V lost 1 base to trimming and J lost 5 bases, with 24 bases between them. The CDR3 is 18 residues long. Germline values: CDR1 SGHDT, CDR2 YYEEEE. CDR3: CASSLPHAGAMHHYGYTF. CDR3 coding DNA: TGTGCCAGCAGCTTGCCCCACGCAGGGGCGATGCATCATTATGGCTACACCTTC.

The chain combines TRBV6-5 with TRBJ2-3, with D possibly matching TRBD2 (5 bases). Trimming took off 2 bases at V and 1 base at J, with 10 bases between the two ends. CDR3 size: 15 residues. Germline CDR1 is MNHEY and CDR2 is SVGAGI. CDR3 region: CASSYRGLGTDTQYF. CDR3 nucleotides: TGTGCCAGCAGTTACAGAGGGTTGGGCACAGATACGCAGTATTTT.

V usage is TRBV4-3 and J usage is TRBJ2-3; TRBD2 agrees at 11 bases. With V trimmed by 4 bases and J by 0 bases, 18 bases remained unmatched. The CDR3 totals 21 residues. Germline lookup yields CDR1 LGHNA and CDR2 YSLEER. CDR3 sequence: CASSPSPRVAGGMRSTDTQYF. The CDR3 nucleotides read TGCGCCAGCAGCCCTTCACCGCGGGTAGCGGGGGGGATGCGAAGCACAGATACGCAGTATTTT.

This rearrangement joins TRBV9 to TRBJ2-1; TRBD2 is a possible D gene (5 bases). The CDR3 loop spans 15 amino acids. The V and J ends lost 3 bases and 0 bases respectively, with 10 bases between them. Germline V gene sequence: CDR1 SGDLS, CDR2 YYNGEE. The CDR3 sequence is CASSGTVSSYNEQFF. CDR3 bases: TGTGCCAGCAGCGGGACTGTGAGCTCCTACAATGAGCAGTTCTTC.

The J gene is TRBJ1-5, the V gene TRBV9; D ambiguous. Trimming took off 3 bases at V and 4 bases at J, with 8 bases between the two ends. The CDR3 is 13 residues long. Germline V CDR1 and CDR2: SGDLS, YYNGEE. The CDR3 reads CASSGYGNQPQHF. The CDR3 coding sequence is TGTGCCAGCAGCGGGTACGGGAATCAGCCCCAGCATTTT.

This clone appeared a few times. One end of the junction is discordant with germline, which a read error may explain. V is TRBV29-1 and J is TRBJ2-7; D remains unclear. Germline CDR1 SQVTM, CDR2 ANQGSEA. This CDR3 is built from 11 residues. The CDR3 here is CSVEDRGQSHF. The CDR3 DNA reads TGCAGCGTTGAAGATCGTGGGCAGAGCCACTTC.

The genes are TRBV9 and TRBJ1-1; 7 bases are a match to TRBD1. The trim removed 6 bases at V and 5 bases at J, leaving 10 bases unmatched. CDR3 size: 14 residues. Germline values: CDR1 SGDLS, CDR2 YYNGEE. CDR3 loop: CASNDPGQSTEAFF. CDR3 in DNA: TGTGCCAGCAACGATCCGGGACAGTCTACTGAAGCTTTCTTT.

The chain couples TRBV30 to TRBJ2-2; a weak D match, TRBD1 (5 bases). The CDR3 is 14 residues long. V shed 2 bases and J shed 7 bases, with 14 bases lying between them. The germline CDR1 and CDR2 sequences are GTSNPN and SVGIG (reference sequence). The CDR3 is CAWSKGQSGGELFF. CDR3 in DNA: TGTGCCTGGAGTAAGGGGCAGTCGGGCGGGGAGCTGTTTTTT.

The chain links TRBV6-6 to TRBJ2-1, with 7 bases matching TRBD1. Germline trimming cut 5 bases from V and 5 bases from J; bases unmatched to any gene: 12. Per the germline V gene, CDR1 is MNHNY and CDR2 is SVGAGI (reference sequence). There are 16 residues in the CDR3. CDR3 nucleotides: TGTGCCAGCAGTCCTATACCACAGGGGACCAACAATGAGCAGTTCTTC. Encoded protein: CASSPIPQGTNNEQFF.

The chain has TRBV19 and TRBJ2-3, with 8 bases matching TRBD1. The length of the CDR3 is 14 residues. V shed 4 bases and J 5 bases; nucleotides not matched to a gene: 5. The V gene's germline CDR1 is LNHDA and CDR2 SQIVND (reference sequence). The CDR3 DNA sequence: TGTGCCAGTAGTAGAAGGACAGGGAAAGATACGCAGTATTTT. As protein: CASSRRTGKDTQYF.

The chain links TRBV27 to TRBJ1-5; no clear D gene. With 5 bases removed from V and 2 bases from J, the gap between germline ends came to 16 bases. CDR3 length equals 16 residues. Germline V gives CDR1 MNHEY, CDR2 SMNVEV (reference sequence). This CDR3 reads CASSLPRRRCNQPQHF. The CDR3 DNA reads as TGTGCCAGCAGTCTACCACGACGGAGATGCAATCAGCCCCAGCATTTT.

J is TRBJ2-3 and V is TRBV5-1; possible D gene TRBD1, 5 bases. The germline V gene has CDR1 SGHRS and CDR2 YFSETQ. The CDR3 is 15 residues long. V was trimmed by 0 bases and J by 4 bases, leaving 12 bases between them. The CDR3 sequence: CASSLARVLADTQYF. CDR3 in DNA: TGCGCCAGCAGCTTGGCCAGGGTTTTGGCAGATACGCAGTATTTT.

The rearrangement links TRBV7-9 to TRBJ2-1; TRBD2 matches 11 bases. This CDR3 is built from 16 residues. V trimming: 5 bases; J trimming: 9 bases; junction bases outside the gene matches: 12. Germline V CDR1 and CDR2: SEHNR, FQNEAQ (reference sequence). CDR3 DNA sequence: TGTGCCAGCAGCGCAGAGGGTACGGGACTAGCGGTTGAGCAGTTCTTC. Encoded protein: CASSAEGTGLAVEQFF.

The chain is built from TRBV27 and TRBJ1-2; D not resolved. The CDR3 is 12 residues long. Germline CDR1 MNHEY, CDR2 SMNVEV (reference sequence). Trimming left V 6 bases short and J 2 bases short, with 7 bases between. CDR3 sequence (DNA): TGTGCCAGCAGCCGGGGAAACTATGGCTACACCTTC. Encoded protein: CASSRGNYGYTF.

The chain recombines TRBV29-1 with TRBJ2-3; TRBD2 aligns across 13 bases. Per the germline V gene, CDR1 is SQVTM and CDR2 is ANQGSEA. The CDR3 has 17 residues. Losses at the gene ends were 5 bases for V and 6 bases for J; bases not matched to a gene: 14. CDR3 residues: CSVPPWGTSGDLDTQYF. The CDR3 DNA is TGCAGCGTTCCCCCCTGGGGGACTAGCGGGGACCTGGATACGCAGTATTTT.

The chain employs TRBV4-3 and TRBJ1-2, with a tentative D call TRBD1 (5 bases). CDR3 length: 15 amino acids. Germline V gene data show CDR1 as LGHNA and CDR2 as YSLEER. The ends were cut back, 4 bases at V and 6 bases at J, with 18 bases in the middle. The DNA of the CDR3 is TGCGCCAGCAGCCCGATGGGCGGCAGGGCCGATGGCTACACCTTC. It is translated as CASSPMGGRADGYTF.

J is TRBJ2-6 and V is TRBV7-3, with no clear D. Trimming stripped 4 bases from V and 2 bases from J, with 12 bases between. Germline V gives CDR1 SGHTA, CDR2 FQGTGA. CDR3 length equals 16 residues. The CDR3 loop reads CASSSQVGTGANVLTF. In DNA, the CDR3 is TGTGCCAGCAGCTCCCAGGTTGGAACTGGGGCCAACGTCCTGACTTTC.

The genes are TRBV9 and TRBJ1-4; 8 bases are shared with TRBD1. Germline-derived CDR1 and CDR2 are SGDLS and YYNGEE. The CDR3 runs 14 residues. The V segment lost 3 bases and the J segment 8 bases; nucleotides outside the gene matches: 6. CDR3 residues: CASSGGTGVEKLFF. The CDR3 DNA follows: TGTGCCAGCAGCGGAGGGACAGGCGTCGAAAAACTGTTTTTT.

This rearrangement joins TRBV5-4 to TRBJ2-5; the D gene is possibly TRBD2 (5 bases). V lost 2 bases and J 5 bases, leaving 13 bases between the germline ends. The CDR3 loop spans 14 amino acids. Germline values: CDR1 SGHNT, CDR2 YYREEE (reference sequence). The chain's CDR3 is CASSLAVRAETQYF. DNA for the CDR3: TGTGCCAGCAGCTTAGCGGTTCGCGCCGAGACCCAGTACTTC.